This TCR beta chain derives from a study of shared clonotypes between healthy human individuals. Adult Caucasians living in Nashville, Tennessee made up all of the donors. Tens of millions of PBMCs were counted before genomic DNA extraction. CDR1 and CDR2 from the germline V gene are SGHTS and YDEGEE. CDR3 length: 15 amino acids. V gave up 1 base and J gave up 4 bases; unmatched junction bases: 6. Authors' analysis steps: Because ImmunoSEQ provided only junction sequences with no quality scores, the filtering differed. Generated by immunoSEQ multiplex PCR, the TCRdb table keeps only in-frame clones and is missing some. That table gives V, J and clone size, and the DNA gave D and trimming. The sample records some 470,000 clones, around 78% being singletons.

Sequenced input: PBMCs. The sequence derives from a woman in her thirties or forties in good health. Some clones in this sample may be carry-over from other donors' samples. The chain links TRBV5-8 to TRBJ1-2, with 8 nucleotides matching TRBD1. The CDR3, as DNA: TGTGCCAGCAGCTTGCCGGACAGGGTTATCTATGGCTACACCTTC. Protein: CASSLPDRVIYGYTF.